The 4 T cell receptor beta chains listed next were all sequenced from one sample in a study of beta chain features in type 1 diabetes. Expressed TCRB transcripts were sequenced, since all the RNA that had been isolated was reverse transcribed. Data came from immunoSEQ multiplex PCR; TCRdb stores just in-frame clones and leaves some out. The sample lists under 250,000 clones, approximately 10% occurring once. Input material: central memory CD4+ T cells from blood. These receptors were obtained from a man younger than 35 in good health.

CDR3 in DNA: TGTGCCAGCAGCTTGACAGGGGGGGCAGAGACCCAGTACTTC. Translated, it gives CASSLTGGAETQYF. The chain recombines TRBV7-9 with TRBJ2-5, with TRBD1 matching 9 bases. J gave up 4 bases and V 3 bases, and 3 bases lay outside the gene matches. The CDR3 sequence is 14 residues long. Germline CDR1 and CDR2: SEHNR and FQNEAQ (reference sequence).

In this sample, this clone turned up many times. The rearrangement joins TRBV30 to TRBJ2-3; D gene unclear. V lost 4 bases to trimming and J lost 0 bases, with 14 bases between them. Germline V gene lookup returns CDR1 GTSNPN and CDR2 SVGIG (reference sequence). This CDR3 contains 15 residues. CDR3: CAWNGARISTDTQYF. The CDR3 DNA reads as TGTGCCTGGAACGGAGCCCGGATTAGCACAGATACGCAGTATTTT.

Only a few counts were recorded for this clone. Possible read error: a much larger clone is one base away. The V and J genes are TRBV5-8 and TRBJ2-6; D remains ambiguous. V lost 0 bases, J lost 4 bases, and 2 bases lay in between. Germline V CDR1 and CDR2: SGHTS, YDEGEE. The CDR3 length is 13 residues. The CDR3 DNA follows: TGTGCCAGCAGCTTGGTCGGGGCCAACGTCCTGACTTTC. It translates to CASSLVGANVLTF.

The chain carries TRBV5-4 and TRBJ2-1; 15 bases map to TRBD2. V shed 4 bases and J 4 bases; nucleotides not matched to a gene: 9. The CDR3 is 18 amino acids. Germline V gives CDR1 SGHNT, CDR2 YYREEE (reference sequence). Here the CDR3 DNA reads TGTGCCAGCAGCCCCGGGACTAGCGGGAGGTTCATGTACAATGAGCAGTTCTTC. Translating it yields CASSPGTSGRFMYNEQFF.